This TCR beta chain is drawn from a study of identical twins. This CDR3 comprises 14 residues. Germline CDR1 reads ENHRY; CDR2 reads SYGVKD. The V gene end was trimmed by 10 bases and the J gene end by 2 bases; junction bases not matched to a gene: 10. TCRdb passed the 5' RACE reads through MiXCR, listing each CDR3 protein once. Among about 920,000 distinct CDR3 sequences listed, roughly 12% were seen once. These same records also appear under a second study, on yellow fever vaccine responses in identical twins.

The J gene is TRBJ2-5, the V gene TRBV10-3, with 7 bases aligning to TRBD1. The TCR was taken from a woman aged 18-30 years in good health. Sequencing was carried out using PBMCs. The CDR3 loop reads CATRETGKQETQYF. The DNA for the CDR3 is TGTGCCACAAGGGAGACAGGGAAACAAGAGACCCAGTACTTC.